This T cell receptor (beta chain) derives from a study of blood T cell repertoires in COVID-19. Study background: The cDNA or gDNA used as material had been derived from T cells, B-cell-depleted T cells, or PBMCs.

The CDR3 loop spans 17 amino acids. With 0 bases removed from V and 1 base from J, the gap between germline ends came to 13 bases. CDR1 is SEHNR, CDR2 FQNEAQ, per germline (reference sequence). The authors' processing: The assay estimated nucleated cells by amplifying reference gene primers. Method: immunoSEQ multiplex PCR; TCRdb's copy keeps in-frame clones and lacks some. V and J calls and clone size are copied from that table; D and trimming were computed from the DNA. The table includes about 100,000 clones, 88% detected once. Material for sequencing was peripheral blood. The sequence was collected from a man older than 75 with acute or convalescent COVID-19. This chain joins TRBV7-9 and TRBJ1-5; weak D call: TRBD1 (6 bases). CDR3 DNA sequence: TGTGCCAGCAGCTTAGCGAGTAACAGGGACAGCAATCAGCCCCAGCATTTT. It translates to CASSLASNRDSNQPQHF. Full variable domain (rest looked up from reference TRBV7-9 and TRBJ1-5): DTGVSQNPRHKITKRGQNVTFRCDPISEHNRLYWYRQTLGQGPEFLTYFQNEAQLEKSRLLSDRFSAERPKGSFSTLEIQRTEQGDSAMYLCASSLASNRDSNQPQHFGDGTRLSIL.